Following are 28 T cell receptor beta chains from one sample sequenced in a study of T cell responses to AZD1222 COVID-19 vaccine. TCRdb's table, derived via immunoSEQ multiplex PCR, lists solely in-frame clones and lacks some. The data contain over 150,000 clones, approximately 90% of them seen just once; the ten biggest clones take up around 3%. The material was peripheral blood, obtained on day 0 of AZD1222 vaccination. The receptors originated from an adult in good health.

The J gene is TRBJ2-7, the V gene TRBV6-2 or TRBV6-3, with 8 nucleotides matching TRBD1. The CDR3 contains 15 residues. Germline CDR1 reads MNHEY; CDR2 reads SVGEGT. With 2 bases clipped from V and 4 bases from J, the junction kept 7 bases outside the gene matches. The CDR3 reads CASSYRTGSLYEQYF. Here the CDR3 DNA reads TGTGCCAGCAGTTACCGGACAGGGAGTTTGTACGAGCAGTACTTC.

V and J are TRBV7-3 and TRBJ1-2; 8 bases align to TRBD1. The germline gives CDR1 SGHTA, CDR2 FQGTGA. V lost 4 bases and J lost 1; bases outside the gene matches: 5. This CDR3 has 15 residues. CDR3 sequence (DNA): TGTGCCAGCAGCTCCGGGACAGGTGATAACTATGGCTACACCTTC. As protein: CASSSGTGDNYGYTF.

This chain joins TRBV25-1 and TRBJ1-5, with D unclear. Trimming left V 2 bases short and J 10 bases short, with 12 bases between. Germline V gene data show CDR1 as MGHDK and CDR2 as SYGVNS. The CDR3 loop spans 13 amino acids. The CDR3 loop is CASSEARDGPQHF. Written as DNA, the CDR3 is TGTGCCAGCAGTGAAGCGCGGGATGGTCCCCAGCATTTT.

V is TRBV5-1 and J is TRBJ2-1, with a possible D match to TRBD2 (6 bases). The germline V gene has CDR1 SGHRS and CDR2 YFSETQ. The CDR3 is made up of 13 amino acids. Trimming cost V 4 bases and J 7 bases, with 12 bases left between them. The CDR3 nucleotides read TGCGCCAGCAGCGGCCAGAGCGGGAATGAGCAGTTCTTC. As protein: CASSGQSGNEQFF.

The chain has TRBV4-2 and TRBJ2-1; 7 bases align to TRBD2. Trimming removed 1 base from V and 3 bases from J; junction bases left unmatched: 3. CDR1 LGHNA and CDR2 YNFKEQ come from the germline V gene. The CDR3 contains 15 residues. The CDR3 here is CASSQGSSGYNEQFF. The CDR3 nucleotides are TGTGCCAGCAGCCAAGGTTCTAGCGGCTACAATGAGCAGTTCTTC.

The chain couples TRBV29-1 to TRBJ1-1; tentatively, D is TRBD1 (5 bases). CDR3 length: 12 amino acids. The V gene's germline CDR1 is SQVTM and CDR2 ANQGSEA. The V gene lost 7 bases and the J gene lost 1 base, with 10 bases spanning the gap. CDR3 nucleotides: TGCAGCGGCACCCAGGGGAACACTGAAGCTTTCTTT. Encoded protein: CSGTQGNTEAFF.

The genes are TRBV19 and TRBJ2-3, with TRBD2 identical over 11 bases. From germline, CDR1 is LNHDA and CDR2 SQIVND (reference sequence). Germline trimming cut 4 bases from V and 5 bases from J; bases unmatched to any gene: 8. CDR3 size: 16 residues. CDR3 loop: CASSTRSGGARDTQYF. CDR3 nucleotide sequence: TGTGCCAGTAGTACCCGTAGCGGGGGGGCTAGAGATACGCAGTATTTT.

V and J are TRBV4-1 and TRBJ1-2; D is unclear. The CDR3 is made up of 16 amino acids. Trimming left V 1 base short and J 8 bases short, with 20 bases between. Per germline, CDR1 MGHRA and CDR2 YSYEKL. Here the CDR3 DNA reads TGCGCCAGCAGCCAAGGCTATGAGGAGGGCCCGTGGGGCTACACCTTC. Its translation: CASSQGYEEGPWGYTF.

This chain joins TRBV27 and TRBJ2-1; D gene unclear. Germline V gene lookup returns CDR1 MNHEY and CDR2 SMNVEV (reference sequence). This CDR3 is 12 amino acids long. V was clipped by 2 bases and J by 6 bases, with 5 bases between them. The CDR3 spells CASSLNPNEQFF. Here the CDR3 DNA reads TGTGCCAGCAGTTTAAATCCCAATGAGCAGTTCTTC.

This clone was seen a single time. The V and J genes are TRBV30 and TRBJ2-5; no definite D call. The germline gives CDR1 GTSNPN, CDR2 SVGIG (reference sequence). The CDR3 length is 12 residues. V was pared by 0 bases and J by 4 bases, with 6 bases between. The CDR3 sequence: CAWSVQRETQYF. The DNA of the CDR3 is TGTGCCTGGAGTGTACAGCGAGAGACCCAGTACTTC.

The chain joins TRBV3-1 (or the pseudogene TRBV3-2) to TRBJ2-5; 13 bases map to TRBD2. The germline V gene has CDR1 LGHDT and CDR2 YNNKEL (reference sequence). This CDR3 is 16 amino acids long. V was pared by 4 bases and J by 2 bases, with 4 bases of the junction left unmatched. CDR3 region: CASSPETSGGQETQYF. The CDR3 nucleotides read TGTGCCAGCAGCCCCGAGACTAGCGGGGGGCAAGAGACCCAGTACTTC.

This chain joins TRBV13 and TRBJ2-7; TRBD1 agrees at 7 bases. The J segment lost 1 base and the V segment lost 5 bases, leaving 5 bases of the junction unmatched. This CDR3 is built from 14 residues. CDR1 and CDR2 (germline): PRHDT, FYEKMQ (reference sequence). CDR3 in DNA: TGTGCCAGCAGCCTGGGGACAGAGTCCTACGAGCAGTACTTC. It encodes CASSLGTESYEQYF.

This chain uses TRBV19 with TRBJ1-5; TRBD1 might be the D (6 bases). Trimming removed 5 bases at V and 11 bases at J, with 22 bases between. This CDR3 has 15 residues. Germline V lookup: CDR1 LNHDA, CDR2 SQIVND (reference sequence). The DNA of the CDR3 is TGTGCCAGTAGTCCCGGTCGAGGACAGTTCACAGCCCAGCATTTT. Translating gives CASSPGRGQFTAQHF.

The CDR3 nucleotides read TGTGCCAGCAGCCGACGGGGTACCGGACTAGCGGGGAGGGATGAGCAGTTCTTC. It yields the protein CASSRRGTGLAGRDEQFF. The rearrangement uses TRBV11-3 and TRBJ2-1; the match to TRBD2 covers 12 bases. This CDR3 contains 18 residues. Germline V gives CDR1 SGHNT, CDR2 YENEEA. V lost 5 bases and J lost 8; bases outside the gene matches: 16.

The chain uses TRBV2 and TRBJ1-1; possibly TRBD1 for D (6 bases). The CDR3 has 13 amino acids. Germline V gene lookup returns CDR1 SNHLY and CDR2 FYNNEI. V gave up 4 bases and J gave up 1 base, with 7 bases separating them. CDR3 sequence reads: CASSVTGNTEAFF. The CDR3 DNA follows: TGTGCCAGCAGTGTGACAGGGAACACTGAAGCTTTCTTT.

This chain joins TRBV2 and TRBJ1-5; 7 bases match TRBD1. The CDR3 is made up of 13 amino acids. Germline CDR1 reads SNHLY; CDR2 reads FYNNEI. Unmatched junction bases numbered 11, after V lost 8 bases and J lost 10 bases. The CDR3 nucleotides read TGTGCCAGCTCGGCGGAGACAGGGCTCCCCCAGCATTTT. Its protein is CASSAETGLPQHF.

The chain uses TRBV7-2 and TRBJ2-2; D is unclear. The V end was cut by 3 bases, the J end by 0 bases, with 14 bases between. The CDR3 is 17 amino acids. Germline loops: CDR1 SGHTA, CDR2 FQGNSA. CDR3 amino acids: CASSFKVQPANTGELFF. In nucleotides, the CDR3 is TGTGCCAGCAGCTTCAAGGTCCAGCCCGCGAACACCGGGGAGCTGTTTTTT.

The rearrangement joins TRBV12-3 or TRBV12-4 to TRBJ1-5; 7 bases align to TRBD1. CDR3 length: 13 amino acids. The V segment lost 6 bases and the J segment 4 bases; nucleotides outside the gene matches: 3. CDR3 DNA: TGTGCCAGCAGCCCACAGGGGAATCAGCCCCAGCATTTT. It encodes CASSPQGNQPQHF.

The chain uses TRBV4-2 and TRBJ2-3; TRBD2 might be the D (7 bases). This CDR3 contains 19 residues. CDR1 is LGHNA and CDR2 is YNFKEQ in the germline V gene. Trimming took 0 bases from V and 0 from J, leaving 19 bases between them. The CDR3 reads CASSQDRGGLAGSTDTQYF. The CDR3, as DNA: TGTGCCAGCAGCCAAGATAGGGGGGGCCTGGCGGGTAGCACAGATACGCAGTATTTT.

The rearrangement uses TRBV7-9 and TRBJ2-3, with 8 bases lining up with TRBD1. V dropped 5 bases and J dropped 8; count of bases not matched to a gene: 9. Germline values: CDR1 SEHNR, CDR2 FQNEAQ (reference sequence). CDR3 size: 14 residues. CDR3 sequence (DNA): TGTGCCAGCAGCCCCCCAGGGGGCAGTGGTACGCAGTATTTT. Translated: CASSPPGGSGTQYF.

The chain combines TRBV9 with TRBJ2-3, with TRBD2 matching 16 bases. V dropped 3 bases and J dropped 2; count of bases not matched to a gene: 6. CDR3 length: 18 amino acids. Per the germline V gene, CDR1 is SGDLS and CDR2 is YYNGEE. The CDR3 here is CASSALGTSGGDTDTQYF. The DNA for the CDR3 is TGTGCCAGCAGCGCCTTGGGGACTAGCGGGGGGGACACAGATACGCAGTATTTT.

This rearrangement joins TRBV7-3 to TRBJ2-2; a possible D gene is TRBD2 (5 bases). The germline CDR1 and CDR2 sequences are SGHTA and FQGTGA. The CDR3 consists of 16 residues. The V gene lost 5 bases and the J gene lost 1 base, with 14 bases spanning the gap. This CDR3 is CASSPRGSKNTGELFF. The DNA for the CDR3 is TGTGCCAGCAGCCCTCGGGGTAGCAAGAACACCGGGGAGCTGTTTTTT.

The chain couples TRBV11-2 to TRBJ1-2; D remains ambiguous. V gave up 0 bases and J gave up 4 bases, with 12 bases separating them. This CDR3 is built from 15 residues. Germline V CDR1 and CDR2: SGHAT, FQNNGV. CDR3 DNA: TGTGCCAGCAGCTTAGAATCGGGCACCCTCTATGGCTACACCTTC. It codes for CASSLESGTLYGYTF.

V and J are TRBV18 and TRBJ2-1; D gene unclear. Trimming shortened V by 2 bases and J by 5 bases, and 10 bases separated the two germline ends. Germline lookup yields CDR1 KGHSH and CDR2 LQKENI. This CDR3 has 14 residues. In DNA, the CDR3 is TGTGCCAGCTCACCAGGGTCGCAGGACAATGAGCAGTTCTTC. This encodes CASSPGSQDNEQFF.

The chain combines TRBV19 with TRBJ1-5; D gene uncertain. This CDR3 contains 16 residues. V lost 4 bases, J lost 2 bases, and 15 bases lay in between. The germline CDR1 and CDR2 sequences are LNHDA and SQIVND (reference sequence). CDR3 sequence: CASSTRGPSGNQPQHF. CDR3 sequence (DNA): TGTGCCAGTAGTACCAGAGGCCCGTCCGGCAATCAGCCCCAGCATTTT.

The rearrangement joins TRBV7-3 to TRBJ2-3; D unclear. Germline V lookup: CDR1 SGHTA, CDR2 FQGTGA. The V end lost 5 bases, the J end lost 7 bases, and 16 bases lay between the germline ends. There are 14 residues in the CDR3. CDR3 coding DNA: TGTGCCAGCAGCCAAAGCCCTAGTCAGCATACGCAGTATTTT. Its translation: CASSQSPSQHTQYF. The full variable domain, rest sourced from reference TRBV7-3 and TRBJ2-3, is GAGVSQTPSNKVTEKGKYVELRCDPISGHTALYWYRQSLGQGPEFLIYFQGTGAADDSGLPNDRFFAVRPEGSVSTLKIQRTERGDSAVYLCASSQSPSQHTQYFGPGTRLTVL.

This chain uses TRBV7-2 with TRBJ2-1; 11 bases line up with TRBD2. The CDR3 totals 18 residues. Germline loops: CDR1 SGHTA, CDR2 FQGNSA. V was clipped by 6 bases and J by 1 base; unmatched bases: 11. CDR3 coding DNA: TGTGCCAGCAGTACAACTAGCGGGGGAATCGGGTCCTACAATGAGCAGTTCTTC. This encodes CASSTTSGGIGSYNEQFF.

The chain carries TRBV4-3 and TRBJ2-2; D may be TRBD1 (6 bases). The CDR3 is 12 residues long. The V end lost 5 bases, the J end lost 6 bases, and 7 bases lay between the germline ends. Germline CDR1 is LGHNA and CDR2 is YSLEER. The CDR3 DNA reads as TGCGCCAGCAGCGAGGGGGCCGGGGAGCTGTTTTTT. Its translation: CASSEGAGELFF.